One sample yielded the 5 T cell receptor beta chains listed below, sequenced in a study of T cell responses to AZD1222 COVID-19 vaccine. Sequencing used immunoSEQ multiplex PCR; TCRdb keeps in-frame clones, though not all of them. The sample has some 130,000 clones; 90% are singletons. Sequenced material: peripheral blood, taken on day 0 of AZD1222 vaccination. The receptor source for this set is an adult in good health.

The chain employs TRBV3-1 (or the pseudogene TRBV3-2) and TRBJ2-3; TRBD2 aligns across 8 bases. The V gene's germline CDR1 is LGHDT and CDR2 YNNKEL (reference sequence). After removal of 1 base from V and 1 base from J, the junction contained 4 bases not matched to a gene. This CDR3 is 16 amino acids long. The CDR3 sequence is CASSQVRRGGTDTQYF. In nucleotides, the CDR3 is TGTGCCAGCAGCCAAGTTAGGCGGGGGGGCACAGATACGCAGTATTTT.

The rearrangement uses TRBV19 and TRBJ2-1; D perhaps matches TRBD2 (6 bases). CDR3 length: 14 amino acids. The germline V gene has CDR1 LNHDA and CDR2 SQIVND (reference sequence). The ends were cut back, 4 bases at V and 4 bases at J, with 11 bases in the middle. The CDR3 bases are TGTGCCAGTAGTACGCTGACTAGTTACAATGAGCAGTTCTTC. Protein product: CASSTLTSYNEQFF.

The chain is built from TRBV5-1 and TRBJ1-2; possible D gene TRBD1, 6 bases. Trimming pared 4 bases from V and 4 bases from J, leaving 20 bases between. CDR3 length: 16 amino acids. Germline V lookup: CDR1 SGHRS, CDR2 YFSETQ. CDR3 bases: TGCGCCAGCAGCCCGGCCCCACAGGGTACATTCTATGGCTACACCTTC. Its protein product is CASSPAPQGTFYGYTF.

The chain recombines TRBV30 with TRBJ2-5; D uncertain. Per germline, CDR1 GTSNPN and CDR2 SVGIG (reference sequence). The CDR3 consists of 15 residues. V was pared by 1 base and J by 3 bases, with 15 bases between. DNA of the CDR3: TGTGCCTGGAGTGGGTCAACGGCAGGCGAAGAGACCCAGTACTTC. Translation gives CAWSGSTAGEETQYF.

This chain joins TRBV9 and TRBJ1-1; a possible D gene is TRBD1 (5 bases). This CDR3 is 14 amino acids long. Trimming removed 3 bases from V and 4 bases from J, with 13 bases in between. Germline CDR1 reads SGDLS; CDR2 reads YYNGEE. This CDR3 reads CASSEATESTEAFF. DNA for the CDR3: TGTGCCAGCAGCGAAGCGACAGAGAGCACTGAAGCTTTCTTT.